These 32 T cell receptor beta chains came from one sample sequenced in a study of blood T cell repertoires in COVID-19. Clones were sequenced by immunoSEQ multiplex PCR, and TCRdb holds only the in-frame ones, with some missing. The sample has around 58,000 clones; 70% to 90% are singletons. The sequencing sample was made of peripheral blood. The origin of the receptors is a human donor in a cohort sampled during active COVID-19.

The V gene is TRBV6-2 or TRBV6-3, the J gene TRBJ1-2; perhaps TRBD1 as D (5 bases). Germline V lookup: CDR1 MNHEY, CDR2 SVGEGT. This CDR3 has 15 amino acids. V was clipped by 3 bases and J by 4 bases, with 15 bases between them. CDR3 sequence: CASSYSPTGTYGYTF. The CDR3, as DNA: TGTGCCAGCAGTTATTCCCCCACAGGAACCTATGGCTACACCTTC.

The rearrangement joins TRBV11-3 to TRBJ1-1; TRBD1 matches 8 bases. The CDR3 length is 13 residues. V trimming: 3 bases; J trimming: 8 bases; junction bases outside the gene matches: 5. CDR1 and CDR2 from the germline V gene are SGHNT and YENEEA. CDR3: CASSFSRTGEAFF. CDR3 nucleotides: TGTGCCAGCAGCTTTTCAAGGACAGGGGAAGCTTTCTTT.

This clone was picked up a small number of times. The chain uses TRBV2 and TRBJ2-3, with 9 bases lining up with TRBD2. Germline trimming cut 7 bases from V and 0 bases from J; bases unmatched to any gene: 8. This CDR3 region has 16 residues. CDR1 and CDR2 from the germline V gene are SNHLY and FYNNEI. Here the CDR3 DNA reads TGTGCCAGCACGGGGCGGGGGGGCACTAGCACAGATACGCAGTATTTT. Protein: CASTGRGGTSTDTQYF.

The rearrangement joins TRBV4-3 to TRBJ2-1; 7 nucleotides match TRBD2. The CDR3 spans 16 residues. The V and J ends lost 4 bases and 5 bases, in that order; junction bases with no gene match: 11. CDR1 is LGHNA and CDR2 is YSLEER in the germline V gene. In nucleotides, the CDR3 is TGCGCCAGCAGCCCGGAAAATTACGGGGGGAACAATGAGCAGTTCTTC. Translating gives CASSPENYGGNNEQFF.

The chain joins TRBV18 to TRBJ1-2, with unresolved D. This CDR3 comprises 13 residues. Trimming shortened V by 3 bases and J by 8 bases, and 13 bases separated the two germline ends. CDR1 KGHSH and CDR2 LQKENI come from the germline V gene. The CDR3 protein is CASSPARSAGYTF. CDR3 DNA sequence: TGTGCCAGCTCACCCGCCAGGTCCGCCGGCTACACCTTC.

The genes are TRBV5-1 and TRBJ1-1, with D possibly being TRBD1 (6 bases). Looked up from germline, CDR1 is SGHRS and CDR2 is YFSETQ. This CDR3 spans 17 amino acids. V lost 3 bases and J 1 base, leaving 19 bases between the germline ends. In DNA form, the CDR3 reads TGCGCCAGCAGCTGGGGGCCTGAAAGGGGTAGGAACACTGAAGCTTTCTTT. Translating it yields CASSWGPERGRNTEAFF.

The chain couples TRBV4-1 to TRBJ2-1, with D perhaps matching TRBD1 (5 bases). V lost 7 bases and J lost 3, with 13 bases in between. The germline gives CDR1 MGHRA, CDR2 YSYEKL. The CDR3 spans 14 residues. DNA of the CDR3: TGCGCCAGCACCCGGCCAGGGTTCTACAATGAGCAGTTCTTC. Translating it yields CASTRPGFYNEQFF.

The chain joins TRBV7-2 to TRBJ2-1, with D unresolved. Germline CDR1 and CDR2: SGHTA and FQGNSA. The CDR3 is made up of 16 amino acids. Trimming cost V 7 bases and J 6 bases, with 22 bases left between them. DNA for the CDR3: TGTGCCAGCAAAGTGCAAGCGAATCCTGCAGCCAATGAGCAGTTCTTC. The encoded protein is CASKVQANPAANEQFF.

This clone was counted only a few times. The chain has TRBV19 and TRBJ2-5; 7 bases map to TRBD1. Germline trimming cut 2 bases from V and 5 bases from J; bases unmatched to any gene: 8. CDR3 length: 15 residues. Germline CDR1 reads LNHDA; CDR2 reads SQIVND (reference sequence). Written as DNA, the CDR3 is TGTGCCAGTAGTATAACAGCAGGGGGTTTCGAGACCCAGTACTTC. Its translation: CASSITAGGFETQYF.

The chain couples TRBV5-5 to TRBJ1-4, with D unclear. Per germline, CDR1 SGHKS and CDR2 YYEKEE (reference sequence). V gave up 4 bases and J gave up 4 bases, with 11 bases separating them. The CDR3 runs to 14 residues. As DNA, the CDR3 is TGTGCCAGCAGCCCCCAGAACAATAATGAAAAACTGTTTTTT. Translating it yields CASSPQNNNEKLFF.

The chain has TRBV30 and TRBJ2-7; TRBD2 matches 12 bases. Germline lookup yields CDR1 GTSNPN and CDR2 SVGIG (reference sequence). CDR3 length equals 13 residues. V lost 5 bases, J lost 7 bases, and 6 bases stayed unmatched. CDR3 sequence: CAWCPGLAGEQYF. Here the CDR3 DNA reads TGTGCCTGGTGTCCTGGACTAGCGGGAGAGCAGTACTTC.

The rearrangement links TRBV5-1 to TRBJ2-4; D not resolved. This CDR3 has 16 amino acids. Trimming left V 0 bases short and J 3 bases short, with 13 bases between. The germline gives CDR1 SGHRS, CDR2 YFSETQ. CDR3 amino acids: CASSLGRKAYKNIQYF. The CDR3 DNA sequence: TGCGCCAGCAGCTTGGGGCGGAAAGCCTACAAAAACATTCAGTACTTC.

The chain has TRBV19 and TRBJ1-2; the match to TRBD1 covers 10 bases. The CDR3 loop spans 14 amino acids. V was clipped by 5 bases and J by 2 bases; unmatched bases: 2. Germline assignment: CDR1 LNHDA and CDR2 SQIVND (reference sequence). The CDR3 loop is CASSADRGNYGYTF. CDR3 nucleotides: TGTGCCAGTAGTGCGGACAGGGGGAACTATGGCTACACCTTC.

In this sample, this clone turned up once. CDR3 loop: CASSLATGYYGYTF. In DNA, the CDR3 is TGTGCCAGCAGCTTGGCGACAGGGTACTATGGCTACACCTTC. The chain has TRBV5-6 and TRBJ1-2; 7 positions agree with TRBD1. J was trimmed by 3 bases and V by 0 bases; bases with no gene match: 2. CDR1 is SGHDT and CDR2 is YYEEEE in the germline V gene. The length of the CDR3 is 14 residues.

This rearrangement joins TRBV7-8 to TRBJ2-1; 8 nucleotides agree with TRBD2. This CDR3 spans 16 amino acids. Germline V gene sequence: CDR1 SGHVS, CDR2 FQNEAQ. V lost 5 bases to trimming and J lost 7 bases; unmatched junction nucleotides: 13. CDR3: CASSPSGLGRGNEQFF. CDR3 in DNA: TGTGCCAGCAGCCCATCGGGACTAGGGCGGGGGAATGAGCAGTTCTTC.

The rearrangement joins TRBV7-9 to TRBJ1-2; 9 bases align to TRBD1. With V trimmed by 4 bases and J by 4 bases, 7 bases remained unmatched. The CDR3 is 15 residues long. Germline V gene sequence: CDR1 SEHNR, CDR2 FQNEAQ (reference sequence). CDR3 sequence reads: CASSSTGGFGYGYTF. The CDR3 nucleotides read TGTGCCAGCAGCTCGACAGGGGGTTTCGGCTATGGCTACACCTTC.

The rearrangement joins TRBV11-2 to TRBJ2-5, with 9 bases identical to TRBD1. CDR1 SGHAT and CDR2 FQNNGV come from the germline V gene. There are 15 residues in the CDR3. After removal of 1 base from V and 5 bases from J, the junction contained 5 bases not matched to a gene. The CDR3 DNA is TGTGCCAGCAGCTTAGGGGGGACAGGGCTGGAGACCCAGTACTTC. The encoded protein is CASSLGGTGLETQYF. Full variable domain (missing parts from reference TRBV11-2 and TRBJ2-5): EAGVAQSPRYKIIEKRQSVAFWCNPISGHATLYWYQQILGQGPKLLIQFQNNGVVDDSQLPKDRFSAERLKGVDSTLKIQPAKLEDSAVYLCASSLGGTGLETQYFGPGTRLLVL.

The genes are TRBV6-5 and TRBJ2-3; 11 bases are a match to TRBD2. Germline V CDR1 and CDR2: MNHEY, SVGAGI. Losses at the gene ends were 6 bases for V and 3 bases for J; bases not matched to a gene: 5. This CDR3 has 15 residues. CDR3 sequence (DNA): TGTGCCAGCAGAGAGGGACTAGCGGAAACAGATACGCAGTATTTT. Translation: CASREGLAETDTQYF.

This clone has more than one count but fewer than ten. V gene TRBV27 combines with J gene TRBJ1-1; D is perhaps TRBD1 (6 bases). Germline V CDR1 and CDR2: MNHEY, SMNVEV (reference sequence). The CDR3 consists of 18 residues. With 0 bases removed from V and 0 bases from J, the gap between germline ends came to 17 bases. As DNA, the CDR3 is TGTGCCAGCAGTTTATCGCCCGTCTGGGGGCCCATGAACACTGAAGCTTTCTTT. Encoded protein: CASSLSPVWGPMNTEAFF.

CDR3 in DNA: TGTGCCAGCAGTGAAGCGGGGGGAAGCAATGAGCAGTTCTTC. It translates to CASSEAGGSNEQFF. This chain links TRBV6-1 with TRBJ2-1; possible D gene TRBD2, 6 bases. Germline assignment: CDR1 MNHNS and CDR2 SASEGT. This CDR3 is 14 amino acids long. Trimming cost V 0 bases and J 6 bases, with 9 bases left between them.

This chain joins TRBV5-4 and TRBJ2-3; D is undetermined. CDR1 SGHNT and CDR2 YYREEE come from the germline V gene (reference sequence). Trimming removed 2 bases from V and 2 bases from J, with 9 bases in between. CDR3 length: 14 residues. The CDR3 protein is CASSLRGYTDTQYF. The CDR3 coding sequence is TGTGCCAGCAGCTTACGCGGATACACAGATACGCAGTATTTT.

CDR3 sequence: CASSLGTSFSTDTQYF. CDR3 DNA: TGTGCCAGCAGCTTGGGGACATCCTTTAGCACAGATACGCAGTATTTT. The V call is TRBV7-9, the J call TRBJ2-3; D possibly corresponds to TRBD1 (6 bases). CDR1 is SEHNR, CDR2 FQNEAQ, per germline (reference sequence). The CDR3 consists of 16 residues. V was trimmed by 3 bases and J by 0 bases, leaving 13 bases between them.

This clone is a singleton in its sample. The chain joins TRBV10-3 to TRBJ2-3, with TRBD1 identical over 10 bases. This CDR3 has 17 amino acids. Germline V CDR1 and CDR2: ENHRY, SYGVKD. The V segment lost 2 bases and the J segment 2 bases; nucleotides outside the gene matches: 7. The CDR3 sequence: CAISEGTGQGTTDTQYF. CDR3 nucleotide sequence: TGTGCCATCAGTGAGGGGACGGGACAGGGGACCACAGATACGCAGTATTTT.

This chain connects TRBV9 to TRBJ2-7; 9 positions agree with TRBD1. The CDR3 has 15 amino acids. Trimming removed 0 bases from V and 2 bases from J; junction bases left unmatched: 3. Germline assignment: CDR1 SGDLS and CDR2 YYNGEE. The CDR3 region is CASSVGGTGPYEQYF. The CDR3 nucleotides read TGTGCCAGCAGCGTAGGGGGGACAGGGCCCTACGAGCAGTACTTC.

The V call is TRBV18, the J call TRBJ2-3, with 7 bases aligning to TRBD2. Losses at the gene ends were 4 bases for V and 2 bases for J; bases not matched to a gene: 6. The length of the CDR3 is 15 residues. Germline values: CDR1 KGHSH, CDR2 LQKENI. CDR3: CASSRAGVSTDTQYF. The DNA for the CDR3 is TGTGCCAGCTCACGGGCGGGGGTGTCCACAGATACGCAGTATTTT. Complete variable domain (other parts from reference TRBV18 and TRBJ2-3): NAGVMQNPRHLVRRRGQEARLRCSPMKGHSHVYWYRQLPEEGLKFMVYLQKENIIDESGMPKERFSAEFPKEGPSILRIQQVVRGDSAAYFCASSRAGVSTDTQYFGPGTRLTVL.

The V and J genes are TRBV29-1 and TRBJ1-1; 7 nucleotides align to TRBD1. Losses at the gene ends were 4 bases for V and 6 bases for J; bases not matched to a gene: 2. The CDR3 consists of 11 residues. Germline V gene data show CDR1 as SQVTM and CDR2 as ANQGSEA. The CDR3 here is CSVAGTAEAFF. In DNA form, the CDR3 reads TGCAGCGTTGCGGGGACAGCTGAAGCTTTCTTT.

The rearrangement links TRBV3-1 (or the pseudogene TRBV3-2) to TRBJ2-7; 12 bases are a match to TRBD1. There are 15 residues in the CDR3. After removal of 5 bases from V and 3 bases from J, the junction contained 5 bases not matched to a gene. From germline, CDR1 is LGHDT and CDR2 YNNKEL (reference sequence). CDR3 region: CASSDRDRGLYEQYF. The CDR3, as DNA: TGTGCCAGCAGCGACCGGGACAGGGGGCTCTACGAGCAGTACTTC.

This chain connects TRBV6-2 or TRBV6-3 to TRBJ1-5; no reliable D call. Germline V gives CDR1 MNHEY, CDR2 SVGEGT. The V end lost 0 bases, the J end lost 1 base, and 16 bases lay between the germline ends. The length of the CDR3 is 18 residues. This chain's CDR3 is CASSYSPSGGRSNQPQHF. The CDR3 bases are TGTGCCAGCAGTTACTCACCCAGTGGCGGTAGGAGCAATCAGCCCCAGCATTTT.

The CDR3 sequence is CASSPQGPWGYTF. The CDR3 coding sequence is TGCGCCAGCAGTCCACAGGGCCCATGGGGCTACACCTTC. The V gene is TRBV5-1, the J gene TRBJ1-2; a weak D match, TRBD1 (6 bases). Per germline, CDR1 SGHRS and CDR2 YFSETQ. This CDR3 has 13 amino acids. V was trimmed by 5 bases and J by 8 bases, leaving 16 bases between them.

V is TRBV11-2 and J is TRBJ2-3; D gene unclear. Germline CDR1 SGHAT, CDR2 FQNNGV. V was shortened by 8 bases and J by 8 bases, with 20 bases between the two germline ends. This CDR3 is 14 amino acids long. CDR3 loop: CASGAWSAASTQYF. In DNA form, the CDR3 reads TGTGCCAGCGGAGCTTGGTCAGCCGCCTCTACGCAGTATTTT.

V and J are TRBV6-4 and TRBJ2-5; TRBD1 matches 10 bases. The J segment lost 5 bases and the V segment lost 6 bases, leaving 6 bases of the junction unmatched. CDR1 and CDR2 (germline): MRHNA, SNTAGT. This CDR3 has 14 residues. This CDR3 is CASRAGQGVETQYF. DNA of the CDR3: TGTGCCAGCAGGGCCGGACAGGGGGTTGAGACCCAGTACTTC.

The chain has TRBV7-6 and TRBJ2-1; TRBD1 is a possible D gene (5 bases). The CDR3 runs to 13 residues. Germline CDR1 reads SGHVS; CDR2 reads FNYEAQ. Trimming shortened V by 3 bases and J by 7 bases, and 10 bases separated the two germline ends. This chain's CDR3 is CASSFAGRNEQFF. CDR3 DNA: TGTGCCAGCAGCTTCGCAGGGCGGAATGAGCAGTTCTTC.